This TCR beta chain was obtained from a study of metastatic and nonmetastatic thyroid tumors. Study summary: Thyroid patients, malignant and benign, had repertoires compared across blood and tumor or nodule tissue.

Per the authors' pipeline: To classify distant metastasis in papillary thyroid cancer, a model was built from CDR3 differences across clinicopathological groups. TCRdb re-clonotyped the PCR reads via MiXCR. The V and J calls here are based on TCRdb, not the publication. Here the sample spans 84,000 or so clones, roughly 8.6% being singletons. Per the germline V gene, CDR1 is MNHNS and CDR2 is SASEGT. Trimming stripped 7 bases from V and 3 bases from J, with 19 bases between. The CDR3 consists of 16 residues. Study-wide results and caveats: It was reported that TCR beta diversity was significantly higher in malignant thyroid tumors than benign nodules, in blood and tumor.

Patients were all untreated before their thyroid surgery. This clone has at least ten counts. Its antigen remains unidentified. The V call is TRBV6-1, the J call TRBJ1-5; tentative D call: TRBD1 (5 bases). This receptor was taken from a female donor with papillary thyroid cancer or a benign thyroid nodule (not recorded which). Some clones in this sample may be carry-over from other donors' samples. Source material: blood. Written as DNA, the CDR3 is TGTGCCAGCACCCAAGGGGTTCCACAGCCCAATCAGCCCCAGCATTTT. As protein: CASTQGVPQPNQPQHF.